The T cell receptor beta chain described here comes from a study of long-term antiretroviral therapy in people with HIV. General study results and limits: Whereas controls had wider CDR3 length ranges, HIV repertoires had narrower ones.

The CDR3 spans 13 residues. Germline values: CDR1 LNHDA, CDR2 SQIVND (reference sequence). Trimming pared 1 base from V and 6 bases from J, leaving 7 bases between. As for this clone: The antigen is undetermined.

The authors ran the immunoSEQ assay, v3.0, at survey level. This table comes from immunoSEQ multiplex PCR, and its TCRdb copy is limited to in-frame clones, with some not included. The table records about 17,000 clones, 95% of them present only once. The chain couples TRBV19 to TRBJ1-5; D unclear. The TCR sequence derives from a man in his thirties or forties with HIV. The source material was unsorted PBMCs, sampled 10 to 12 years after starting antiretroviral therapy. The CDR3 DNA sequence: TGTGCCAGTAGTATAGGGGAGTTTCAGCCCCAGCATTTT. The encoded protein is CASSIGEFQPQHF.